This section outlines one T cell receptor beta chain sequence together with its context. V was shortened by 1 base and J by 5 bases, with 11 bases between the two germline ends. Germline loops: CDR1 LNHNV, CDR2 YYDKDF (reference sequence). CDR3 length equals 14 residues. Libraries were prepared by immunoSEQ multiplex PCR; TCRdb keeps only in-frame clonotypes and omits some of them. The sample lists around 6,700 clones, nearly 90% seen once, with more than 9% in the top ten. The data derive from a study of blood T cell repertoires in COVID-19. About the research overall: Spain, Italy and the United States supplied samples that represented acute and convalescent COVID-19. PBMCs, B-cell-depleted T cells, or T cells provided the cDNA or gDNA that made up the material.

The gene calls are TRBV15 and TRBJ2-5, with D perhaps TRBD2 (5 bases). This clonotype was sampled from a man in his 70s with active COVID-19. Sequencing was done on a sample of peripheral blood. The CDR3 coding sequence is TGTGCCACCAGCAGAGTTCCGGGGATCGAGACCCAGTACTTC. Amino acids: CATSRVPGIETQYF.